These 2 T cell receptor beta chains share one sample of origin, sequenced in a study of T cells expressing NK-cell markers. From its re-call of the 5' RACE reads, TCRdb lists each CDR3 protein once, without DNA. In all, the sample yields 400,000 to 500,000 distinct CDR3 sequences. The sample taken for sequencing was blood T cells: a sorted CD56 or NKG2C T cell subset, CD4+ or CD8+ T cells, or bulk PBMC T cells (not recorded which). These receptors were taken from a woman between 18 and 75 years old in good health.

This chain connects TRBV20-1 to TRBJ2-7; TCRdb picks TRBD1, but there is no DNA to check that call. The germline V gene has CDR1 DFQATT and CDR2 SNEGSKA (reference sequence). CDR3 length: 15 amino acids. CDR3 sequence: CSARVPTGASYEQYF.

The chain links TRBV15 to TRBJ2-2. Per germline, CDR1 LNHNV and CDR2 YYDKDF (reference sequence). The CDR3 extends over 13 amino acids. The CDR3 loop is CATGHDNTGELFF.